The TCR beta chain described here comes from a study of spatial heterogeneity in lung cancer. The overall study: At a median of roughly two years after resection, follow-up PBMC samples were sequenced when available. Unique TCR and UMI combinations averaged more than ten appearances each in raw reads.

All TCR cDNA molecules were individually tagged with a unique molecular identifier. TCRdb processed the 5' RACE reads anew with MiXCR; each CDR3 protein has one entry. The repertoire has roughly 120,000 distinct CDR3 sequences, roughly an eighth of them found once; the top ten carry 16%. Time point specified: blood at routine non-recurrence follow-up after resection. The input material, whole RNA from tumor, nontumor lung or frozen PBMC, was sequenced unsorted. This receptor was identified in a male donor with early-stage non-small cell lung cancer. This material consisted of PBMCs, taken at follow-up.

For the CDR3, the DNA is TGTGCCAGCTCACCACCGGACGGATTGCAAGAGACCCAGTACTTC. Translated: CASSPPDGLQETQYF. The V gene is TRBV18, the J gene TRBJ2-5; unclear D gene. The germline V gene encodes CDR1 KGHSH and CDR2 LQKENI. CDR3 size: 15 residues. Trimming shortened V by 0 bases and J by 2 bases, and 10 bases separated the two germline ends.